Below are 30 T cell receptor beta chains sequenced from a single sample in a study of spatial heterogeneity in lung cancer. Study results and caveats: Tumor mutation counts were tracked by expanded intratumoral alpha and beta TCR counts.

A single record per CDR3 protein comes from TCRdb applying MiXCR to the 5' RACE reads. The repertoire holds just under 4,000 distinct CDR3 sequences, with 39% as singletons. No antigen has been identified for these receptors. Time point denoted: sample taken at primary tumor resection. The source was lung tumor tissue, collected at surgery. Source of these receptors: a male donor with early-stage non-small cell lung cancer.

Many counts were recorded for this clonotype. The J gene is TRBJ2-3, the V gene TRBV20-1; D is possibly TRBD1 or TRBD2 (5 bases each). CDR3 size: 17 residues. Germline V gene sequence: CDR1 DFQATT, CDR2 SNEGSKA (reference sequence). The V end was cut by 5 bases, the J end by 2 bases, with 23 bases between. The CDR3 DNA is TGCAGTGCTCGGCGAAGTGACCGGGACCCTCTCACAGATACGCAGTATTTT. It is translated as CSARRSDRDPLTDTQYF.

The chain joins TRBV2 to TRBJ2-5; 12 bases match TRBD2. There are 14 residues in the CDR3. Germline lookup yields CDR1 SNHLY and CDR2 FYNNEI. Unmatched junction bases numbered 2, after V lost 5 bases and J lost 4 bases. The CDR3 loop reads CASSPSGGAETQYF. The CDR3 region has the DNA TGTGCCAGCAGTCCTAGCGGGGGGGCAGAGACCCAGTACTTC.

V is TRBV29-1 and J is TRBJ2-1; the match to TRBD2 covers 12 bases. This CDR3 contains 16 residues. The junction had 11 bases not matched to a gene; V was cut back by 5 bases and J by 6 bases. The germline V gene encodes CDR1 SQVTM and CDR2 ANQGSEA. DNA of the CDR3: TGCAGCGTTAAAGGACTAGCGGGGCACCTGATCAATGAGCAGTTCTTC. Its translation: CSVKGLAGHLINEQFF.

This clonotype was recorded a few times. The chain couples TRBV3-1 to TRBJ2-7, with 7 bases that match TRBD1. The V gene end was trimmed by 3 bases and the J gene end by 1 base; junction bases not matched to a gene: 3. The germline V gene has CDR1 LGHDT and CDR2 YNNKEL (reference sequence). This CDR3 has 14 residues. CDR3 nucleotide sequence: TGTGCCAGCAGCCACAACAGGGGTTCCTACGAGCAGTACTTC. Encoded protein: CASSHNRGSYEQYF.

The rearrangement joins TRBV5-1 to TRBJ2-1, with 7 bases aligning to TRBD2. CDR3 length: 17 residues. Germline trimming cut 4 bases from V and 0 bases from J; bases unmatched to any gene: 10. Germline CDR1 is SGHRS and CDR2 is YFSETQ. The CDR3 here is CASSLTSARSSYNEQFF. The CDR3 DNA sequence: TGCGCCAGCAGCCTCACTAGCGCCAGGAGCTCCTACAATGAGCAGTTCTTC.

The CDR3 bases are TGCGCCAGCAGCTTGAGTAGGACAGTTCAAGGTACGCAGTATTTT. Translation: CASSLSRTVQGTQYF. The chain recombines TRBV5-1 with TRBJ2-3; TRBD1 is a possible D gene (6 bases). The CDR3 spans 15 residues. Trimming removed 1 base from V and 8 bases from J, with 17 bases in between. In germline, CDR1 is SGHRS, CDR2 YFSETQ. Looking up the rest from reference TRBV5-1 and TRBJ2-3 gives the full variable domain: KAGVTQTPRYLIKTRGQQVTLSCSPISGHRSVSWYQQTPGQGLQFLFEYFSETQRNKGNFPGRFSGRQFSNSRSEMNVSTLELGDSALYLCASSLSRTVQGTQYFGPGTRLTVL.

This clonotype has more than one count but fewer than ten. This rearrangement joins TRBV20-1 to TRBJ2-1; D not resolved. The germline gives CDR1 DFQATT, CDR2 SNEGSKA (reference sequence). Trimming removed 0 bases from V and 0 bases from J, with 15 bases in between. The CDR3 has 17 residues. CDR3 nucleotides: TGCAGTGCTAGAGATCAGTCGGGTAGGGCCTCCTACAATGAGCAGTTCTTC. It is translated as CSARDQSGRASYNEQFF.

The chain carries TRBV24-1 and TRBJ2-1, with TRBD2 matching over 9 bases. V was pared by 5 bases and J by 9 bases, with 10 bases of the junction left unmatched. The CDR3 covers 15 residues. The germline V gene encodes CDR1 KGHDR and CDR2 SFDVKD. Here the CDR3 reads CATSGGGLAGTEQFF. CDR3 coding DNA: TGTGCCACCAGTGGAGGCGGGCTAGCGGGGACTGAGCAGTTCTTC.

The gene calls are TRBV6-2 or TRBV6-3 and TRBJ1-6; TRBD1 might be the D (5 bases). V was shortened by 2 bases and J by 9 bases, with 17 bases between the two germline ends. The germline V gene encodes CDR1 MNHEY and CDR2 SVGEGT. CDR3 length: 16 amino acids. CDR3 sequence reads: CASSYRDASRGSPLHF. CDR3 nucleotide sequence: TGTGCCAGCAGTTACCGGGACGCAAGCCGTGGTTCACCCCTCCACTTT.

This clonotype qualifies as medium-sized. The V call is TRBV9, the J call TRBJ2-3; D remains ambiguous. The CDR3 is 14 residues long. The germline CDR1 and CDR2 sequences are SGDLS and YYNGEE. Trimming pared 3 bases from V and 1 base from J, leaving 9 bases between. The CDR3 here is CASSAEWGTDTQYF. CDR3 bases: TGTGCCAGCAGCGCAGAATGGGGCACAGATACGCAGTATTTT.

A word on this clonotype: Its ends do not fully match the called genes, so a read error is possible. V and J are TRBV7-7 and TRBJ2-7; 7 bases are a match to TRBD2. CDR3 length: 14 residues. Per the germline V gene, CDR1 is SSHAT and CDR2 is FNYEAQ (reference sequence). The CDR3 loop is CASSPSGHSYEQYF. Written as DNA, the CDR3 is TGTGCTAGCAGCCCTAGCGGCCACTCCTACGAGCAGTACTTC.

The J gene is TRBJ2-7, the V gene TRBV10-1; unclear D gene. The length of the CDR3 is 13 residues. Trimming removed 5 bases at V and 1 base at J, with 9 bases between. Germline-derived CDR1 and CDR2 are WNHNN and SYGVQD (reference sequence). CDR3 protein: CASSKGRSYEQYF. CDR3 sequence (DNA): TGCGCCAGCAGTAAGGGTCGGTCCTACGAGCAGTACTTC.

By its share, this clonotype is medium-sized. This chain uses TRBV18 with TRBJ1-1; D uncertain. CDR1 is KGHSH and CDR2 is LQKENI in the germline V gene. This CDR3 has 13 amino acids. Trimming shortened V by 1 base and J by 4 bases, and 7 bases separated the two germline ends. CDR3 region: CASSPQGGTEAFF. As DNA, the CDR3 is TGTGCCAGCTCACCACAGGGAGGCACTGAAGCTTTCTTT.

This clonotype was found a few times. The J gene is TRBJ2-7, the V gene TRBV4-2; possibly TRBD1 or TRBD2 for D (6 bases each). Germline assignment: CDR1 LGHNA and CDR2 YNFKEQ. There are 14 residues in the CDR3. The V and J ends lost 5 bases and 2 bases respectively, with 13 bases between them. CDR3 residues: CASSAWRGTYEQYF. As DNA, the CDR3 is TGTGCCAGCAGCGCGTGGAGGGGGACCTACGAGCAGTACTTC.

This clonotype was seen a handful of times. The V call is TRBV6-6, the J call TRBJ2-7, with unresolved D. Trimming removed 0 bases from V and 5 bases from J, with 5 bases in between. The length of the CDR3 is 12 residues. Germline CDR1 is MNHNY and CDR2 is SVGAGI (reference sequence). CDR3 sequence: CASSYSLDEQYF. CDR3 coding DNA: TGTGCCAGCAGTTACTCGCTGGACGAGCAGTACTTC.

The rearrangement links TRBV20-1 to TRBJ2-3, with no clear D. V shed 6 bases and J shed 1 base, with 17 bases lying between them. The CDR3 has 15 amino acids. The germline gives CDR1 DFQATT, CDR2 SNEGSKA (reference sequence). Here the CDR3 DNA reads TGCAGTGCCTCGGCCGGGCACCGGGGCACAGATACGCAGTATTTT. Encoded protein: CSASAGHRGTDTQYF.

The J gene is TRBJ1-1, the V gene TRBV7-9; D ambiguous. Germline lookup yields CDR1 SEHNR and CDR2 FQNEAQ (reference sequence). This CDR3 is built from 13 residues. V lost 4 bases to trimming and J lost 0 bases, with 6 bases between them. The CDR3 sequence is CASSSELNTEAFF. CDR3 DNA sequence: TGTGCCAGCAGCTCCGAGTTGAACACTGAAGCTTTCTTT. The full variable domain, completed using reference TRBV7-9 and TRBJ1-1, is DTGVSQNPRHKITKRGQNVTFRCDPISEHNRLYWYRQTLGQGPEFLTYFQNEAQLEKSRLLSDRFSAERPKGSFSTLEIQRTEQGDSAMYLCASSSELNTEAFFGQGTRLTVV.

This clonotype is medium-sized. The chain is built from TRBV5-1 and TRBJ2-1; 11 nucleotides match TRBD2. This CDR3 is built from 18 residues. V was pared by 2 bases and J by 0 bases, with 7 bases of the junction left unmatched. In germline, CDR1 is SGHRS, CDR2 YFSETQ. The CDR3 DNA follows: TGCGCCAGCAGCTTAATAGCGGGAGGGCCGAGCTCCTACAATGAGCAGTTCTTC. This sequence encodes CASSLIAGGPSSYNEQFF.

The table lists this clonotype with many counts. The chain carries TRBV4-1 and TRBJ2-7, with 10 bases aligning to TRBD1. The CDR3 contains 17 residues. V trimming: 4 bases; J trimming: 4 bases; junction bases outside the gene matches: 13. Germline loops: CDR1 MGHRA, CDR2 YSYEKL. CDR3 residues: CASSLGQGLSEQYEQYF. The CDR3 nucleotides read TGCGCCAGCAGCCTGGGACAGGGGCTTAGCGAGCAGTACGAGCAGTACTTC.

This chain connects TRBV9 to TRBJ2-2; 7 bases are shared with TRBD2. The J segment lost 2 bases and the V segment lost 4 bases, leaving 8 bases of the junction unmatched. Germline assignment: CDR1 SGDLS and CDR2 YYNGEE. This CDR3 region has 16 residues. CDR3 residues: CASSRPPGGNTGELFF. DNA of the CDR3: TGTGCCAGCAGCCGCCCCCCGGGGGGAAACACCGGGGAGCTGTTTTTT.

This clonotype has a handful of counts. The V and J genes are TRBV14 and TRBJ2-3; no definite D call. This CDR3 contains 15 residues. CDR1 is SGHDN and CDR2 is FVKESK in the germline V gene. V gave up 1 base and J gave up 0 bases, with 8 bases separating them. CDR3 coding DNA: TGTGCCAGCAGCCAAGCCCGACCTAGCACAGATACGCAGTATTTT. Protein: CASSQARPSTDTQYF.

This clonotype is medium-sized by share. The chain joins TRBV3-1 to TRBJ1-3; 7 positions match TRBD1. V lost 2 bases to trimming and J lost 6 bases; unmatched junction nucleotides: 4. In germline, CDR1 is LGHDT, CDR2 YNNKEL (reference sequence). This CDR3 region has 14 residues. In DNA, the CDR3 is TGTGCCAGCAGCCAATTAGGACAGGCAAACACCATATATTTT. It specifies CASSQLGQANTIYF.

This clonotype was counted a single time. The CDR3 coding sequence is TGCAGCGTCGGCGGGGACCCCCGAGAGACCCAGTACTTC. This sequence encodes CSVGGDPRETQYF. The chain couples TRBV29-1 to TRBJ2-5; tentative D call: TRBD2 (6 bases). Germline CDR1 and CDR2: SQVTM and ANQGSEA. V lost 6 bases to trimming and J lost 4 bases, with 15 bases between them. CDR3 length: 13 amino acids.

Relative to its sample, this clonotype is medium-sized. J is TRBJ2-2 and V is TRBV5-1; unclear D gene. CDR1 is SGHRS and CDR2 is YFSETQ in the germline V gene. The ends were cut back, 4 bases at V and 1 base at J, with 2 bases in the middle. This CDR3 region has 12 residues. The CDR3 bases are TGCGCCAGCAGCAGGAACACCGGGGAGCTGTTTTTT. Its protein product is CASSRNTGELFF.

By its share, this clonotype is medium-sized. This chain links TRBV30 with TRBJ1-1; D call uncertain. The length of the CDR3 is 13 residues. Germline V gene sequence: CDR1 GTSNPN, CDR2 SVGIG (reference sequence). Trimming stripped 3 bases from V and 3 bases from J, with 11 bases between. The CDR3 coding sequence is TGTGCCTGGAGCTGGCAGAGACACACTGAAGCTTTCTTT. Encoded protein: CAWSWQRHTEAFF.

This clonotype showed up many times. The chain joins TRBV12-3 or TRBV12-4 to TRBJ2-6, with TRBD1 as a possible D gene (6 bases). The CDR3 length is 17 residues. Trimming shortened V by 10 bases and J by 3 bases, and 22 bases separated the two germline ends. In nucleotides, the CDR3 is TGTGCCATCTTTCGGACAGCCCTTCCTGGTGGGGCCAACGTCCTGACTTTC. Its translation is CAIFRTALPGGANVLTF.

This clonotype is large in the sample. This sequence joins TRBV15 and TRBJ2-5; no firm D call. The CDR3 totals 14 residues. Trimming took 0 bases from V and 1 from J, leaving 6 bases between them. The V gene's germline CDR1 is LNHNV and CDR2 YYDKDF (reference sequence). This CDR3 is CATSREVAQETQYF. The CDR3 region has the DNA TGTGCCACCAGCAGAGAAGTAGCCCAAGAGACCCAGTACTTC.

This chain uses TRBV11-2 with TRBJ2-7; D remains unclear. CDR3 length: 14 amino acids. Germline values: CDR1 SGHAT, CDR2 FQNNGV. The ends were cut back, 0 bases at V and 3 bases at J, with 9 bases in the middle. Here the CDR3 DNA reads TGTGCCAGCAGCTTAGAGGCTCCGGTCTACGAGCAGTACTTC. This encodes CASSLEAPVYEQYF.

The CDR3 is CASTWASGASTDTQYF. The CDR3 region has the DNA TGTGCCAGCACTTGGGCTAGCGGGGCTAGCACAGATACGCAGTATTTT. This rearrangement joins TRBV27 to TRBJ2-3; 9 nucleotides align to TRBD2. The CDR3 is 16 amino acids. CDR1 and CDR2 (germline): MNHEY, SMNVEV (reference sequence). J gave up 0 bases and V 7 bases, and 8 bases lay outside the gene matches.

This clonotype was seen repeatedly, ten times or more. V gene TRBV11-2 combines with J gene TRBJ1-6; D may be TRBD1 (5 bases). CDR3 size: 14 residues. V lost 5 bases and J 10 bases, leaving 15 bases between the germline ends. CDR1 is SGHAT and CDR2 is FQNNGV in the germline V gene. CDR3 sequence: CASSHQGEGSPLHF. CDR3 DNA: TGTGCCAGCAGCCACCAGGGAGAAGGATCACCCCTCCACTTT. The entire variable domain, with the rest obtained from reference TRBV11-2 and TRBJ1-6, is as follows: EAGVAQSPRYKIIEKRQSVAFWCNPISGHATLYWYQQILGQGPKLLIQFQNNGVVDDSQLPKDRFSAERLKGVDSTLKIQPAKLEDSAVYLCASSHQGEGSPLHFGNGTRLTVT.